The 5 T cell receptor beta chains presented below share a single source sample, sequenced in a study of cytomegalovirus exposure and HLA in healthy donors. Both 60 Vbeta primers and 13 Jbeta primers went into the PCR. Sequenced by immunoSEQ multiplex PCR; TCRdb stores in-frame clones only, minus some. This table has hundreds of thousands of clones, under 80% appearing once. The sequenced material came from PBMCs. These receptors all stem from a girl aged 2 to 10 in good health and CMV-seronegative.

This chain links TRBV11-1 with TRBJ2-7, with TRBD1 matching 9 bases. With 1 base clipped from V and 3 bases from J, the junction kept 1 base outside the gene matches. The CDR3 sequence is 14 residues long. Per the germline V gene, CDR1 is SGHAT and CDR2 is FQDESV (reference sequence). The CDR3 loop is CASSLVTGGYEQYF. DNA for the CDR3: TGTGCCAGCAGCTTAGTGACAGGGGGCTACGAGCAGTACTTC.

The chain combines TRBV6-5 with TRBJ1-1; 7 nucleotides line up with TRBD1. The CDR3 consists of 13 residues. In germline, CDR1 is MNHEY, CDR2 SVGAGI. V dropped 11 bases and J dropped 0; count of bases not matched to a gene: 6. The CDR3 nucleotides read TGTGCCGCACACAGGGGCATGAACACTGAAGCTTTCTTT. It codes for CAAHRGMNTEAFF.

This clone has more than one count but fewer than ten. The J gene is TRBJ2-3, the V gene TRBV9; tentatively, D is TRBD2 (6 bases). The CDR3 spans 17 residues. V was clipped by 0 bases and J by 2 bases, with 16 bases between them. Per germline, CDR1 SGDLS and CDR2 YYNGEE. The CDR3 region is CASSVGNRDWITDTQYF. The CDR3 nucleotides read TGTGCCAGCAGCGTAGGGAATAGGGACTGGATCACAGATACGCAGTATTTT.

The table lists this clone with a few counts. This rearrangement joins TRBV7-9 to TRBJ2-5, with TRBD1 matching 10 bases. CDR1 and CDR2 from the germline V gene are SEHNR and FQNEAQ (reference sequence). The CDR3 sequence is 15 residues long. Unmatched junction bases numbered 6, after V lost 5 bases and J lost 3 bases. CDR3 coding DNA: TGTGCCAGCAGCCCCGGGACAGGGGAGAAAGAGACCCAGTACTTC. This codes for CASSPGTGEKETQYF.

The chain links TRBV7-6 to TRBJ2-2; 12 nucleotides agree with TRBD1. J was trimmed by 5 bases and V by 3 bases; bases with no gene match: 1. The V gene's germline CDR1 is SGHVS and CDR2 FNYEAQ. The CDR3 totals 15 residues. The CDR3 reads CASSLGQGATGELFF. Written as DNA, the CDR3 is TGTGCCAGCAGCTTGGGACAGGGGGCGACCGGGGAGCTGTTTTTT.